Following are 19 T cell receptor beta chains from one sample sequenced in a study of shared clonotypes between healthy human individuals. Using immunoSEQ multiplex PCR, the repertoire was profiled, and TCRdb retains in-frame clones only, with some absent. The data show fewer than 800,000 clones, with about 90% seen just once and about a quarter held by the top ten. Naive CD8 cells lacked CD45RO and underwent positive selection for CCR7, leaving out terminally differentiated effector memory CD45RA+ cells. The sample comprised naive CD8+ T cells sorted from blood. Receptor source: a man in his thirties or forties in good health.

The V call is TRBV4-3, the J call TRBJ2-3; 8 nucleotides match TRBD2. V lost 4 bases, J lost 0 bases, and 3 bases stayed unmatched. Per germline, CDR1 LGHNA and CDR2 YSLEER. The CDR3 has 15 amino acids. CDR3 residues: CASSPGTRSTDTQYF. The CDR3 nucleotides are TGCGCCAGCAGCCCCGGGACTAGGAGCACAGATACGCAGTATTTT.

The V gene is TRBV28, the J gene TRBJ2-7, with D perhaps TRBD1 (5 bases). Germline lookup yields CDR1 MDHEN and CDR2 SYDVKM. The CDR3 contains 12 residues. V was clipped by 6 bases and J by 4 bases, with 10 bases between them. CDR3 sequence reads: CASRDTGYEQYF. CDR3 nucleotide sequence: TGTGCCAGCAGGGACACTGGGTACGAGCAGTACTTC.

V gene TRBV7-6 combines with J gene TRBJ2-3; unclear D gene. This CDR3 contains 15 residues. The V end lost 1 base, the J end lost 2 bases, and 10 bases lay between the germline ends. Germline V gives CDR1 SGHVS, CDR2 FNYEAQ. CDR3 DNA sequence: TGTGCCAGCAGCTTAGTAATGGGTTACACAGATACGCAGTATTTT. Residues: CASSLVMGYTDTQYF.

This clone showed up just once. The genes are TRBV30 and TRBJ1-2; D unclear. This CDR3 is built from 12 residues. Trimming took 4 bases from V and 2 from J, leaving 8 bases between them. In germline, CDR1 is GTSNPN, CDR2 SVGIG (reference sequence). The CDR3 DNA sequence: TGTGCCTGGAAATACTGGAACTATGGCTACACCTTC. Its protein product is CAWKYWNYGYTF.

V gene TRBV28 combines with J gene TRBJ2-5, with 7 nucleotides matching TRBD2. J was trimmed by 3 bases and V by 3 bases; bases with no gene match: 10. This CDR3 has 16 residues. Germline values: CDR1 MDHEN, CDR2 SYDVKM. The chain's CDR3 is CASSLFREAREETQYF. CDR3 nucleotides: TGTGCCAGCAGTTTGTTTCGGGAGGCTAGGGAAGAGACCCAGTACTTC.

The chain couples TRBV19 to TRBJ2-1; TRBD1 aligns across 8 bases. Germline V gene sequence: CDR1 LNHDA, CDR2 SQIVND (reference sequence). V shed 0 bases and J 8 bases; nucleotides not matched to a gene: 6. The CDR3 extends over 15 amino acids. The CDR3 bases are TGTGCCAGTAGTATAGAGGAGACAGGGGTAGATGAGCAGTTCTTC. It yields the protein CASSIEETGVDEQFF.

This chain uses TRBV5-1 with TRBJ2-7; 7 bases line up with TRBD2. The germline V gene has CDR1 SGHRS and CDR2 YFSETQ. The CDR3 extends over 14 amino acids. With 4 bases clipped from V and 0 bases from J, the junction kept 4 bases outside the gene matches. CDR3 amino acids: CASSTAGPSYEQYF. CDR3 nucleotide sequence: TGCGCCAGCAGCACAGCGGGACCCTCCTACGAGCAGTACTTC.

CDR3 bases: TGTGCCAGCAGTGAGCAGACAGGGAACTATGGCTACACCTTC. It encodes CASSEQTGNYGYTF. The V and J genes are TRBV25-1 and TRBJ1-2; TRBD1 matches at 7 bases. Germline values: CDR1 MGHDK, CDR2 SYGVNS. The CDR3 length is 14 residues. Unmatched junction bases numbered 3, after V lost 3 bases and J lost 2 bases.

The chain links TRBV6-5 to TRBJ2-1; no clear D. With 4 bases removed from V and 7 bases from J, the gap between germline ends came to 11 bases. This CDR3 is 13 amino acids long. The germline V gene encodes CDR1 MNHEY and CDR2 SVGAGI. The CDR3 DNA reads TGTGCCAGCAGTTCCCAAGGACGTAATGAGCAGTTCTTC. Amino acids: CASSSQGRNEQFF.

The V gene is TRBV2, the J gene TRBJ2-1; 11 positions agree with TRBD2. From germline, CDR1 is SNHLY and CDR2 FYNNEI. Trimming took 5 bases from V and 4 from J; bases not matched to a gene: 7. This CDR3 contains 16 residues. The CDR3 is CASSPLAGGLYNEQFF. CDR3 coding DNA: TGTGCCAGCAGTCCCTTAGCGGGAGGGCTTTACAATGAGCAGTTCTTC.

This chain uses TRBV7-8 with TRBJ2-5; 13 nucleotides match TRBD2. The CDR3 totals 18 residues. V gave up 3 bases and J gave up 4 bases; unmatched junction bases: 11. Germline V CDR1 and CDR2: SGHVS, FQNEAQ. The CDR3 DNA sequence: TGTGCCAGCAGCTTCTACAGGACTAGCGGGAGAAGTCGAGAGACCCAGTACTTC. Residues: CASSFYRTSGRSRETQYF.

Only a few counts were recorded for this clone. V usage is TRBV9 and J usage is TRBJ2-7; tentative D call: TRBD1 (6 bases). The CDR3 runs to 13 residues. The V gene's germline CDR1 is SGDLS and CDR2 YYNGEE. Trimming cost V 4 bases and J 6 bases, with 14 bases left between them. CDR3: CASSPNDRIEQYF. As DNA, the CDR3 is TGTGCCAGCAGCCCAAATGACAGGATCGAGCAGTACTTC.

The V and J genes are TRBV14 and TRBJ2-7; D perhaps matches TRBD2 (6 bases). The CDR3 consists of 14 residues. Germline values: CDR1 SGHDN, CDR2 FVKESK. The V gene lost 4 bases and the J gene lost 3 bases, with 13 bases spanning the gap. CDR3 in amino acids: CASSPSLAFYEQYF. In DNA form, the CDR3 reads TGTGCCAGCAGCCCCAGCCTAGCGTTCTACGAGCAGTACTTC.

The chain uses TRBV14 and TRBJ2-1; possible D gene TRBD2, 6 bases. Trimming took off 0 bases at V and 6 bases at J, with 15 bases between the two ends. The CDR3 extends over 16 amino acids. Germline CDR1 SGHDN, CDR2 FVKESK. The CDR3 DNA sequence: TGTGCCAGCAGCCAAGATCGGGCTAGCGCGGGCAATGAGCAGTTCTTC. It codes for CASSQDRASAGNEQFF.

This sequence joins TRBV9 and TRBJ1-2; tentatively, D is TRBD1 (6 bases). Trimming took 6 bases from V and 2 from J, leaving 14 bases between them. The CDR3 runs 14 residues. CDR1 and CDR2 (germline): SGDLS, YYNGEE. The CDR3 reads CASNQGQFNYGYTF. CDR3 nucleotides: TGTGCCAGCAATCAAGGACAGTTCAACTATGGCTACACCTTC.

The chain recombines TRBV29-1 with TRBJ2-3, with D tentatively TRBD1 (6 bases). This CDR3 has 18 residues. V lost 4 bases to trimming and J lost 0 bases, with 23 bases between them. In germline, CDR1 is SQVTM, CDR2 ANQGSEA. CDR3 sequence: CSVVGATDRGSSTDTQYF. CDR3 DNA sequence: TGCAGCGTTGTGGGGGCCACGGACAGAGGATCTAGCACAGATACGCAGTATTTT.

This clone has just one count. The chain couples TRBV27 to TRBJ2-7; perhaps TRBD1 as D (5 bases). Germline V CDR1 and CDR2: MNHEY, SMNVEV (reference sequence). The CDR3 length is 12 residues. V gave up 8 bases and J gave up 0 bases, with 8 bases separating them. The CDR3 nucleotides are TGTGCCAGCGGGGCCTCCTCCTACGAGCAGTACTTC. This gives the protein CASGASSYEQYF.

The V and J genes are TRBV12-5 and TRBJ2-3, with 8 positions matching TRBD1. CDR3 length equals 15 residues. The ends lost 7 bases at V and 2 bases at J; junction bases unmatched: 8. CDR1 and CDR2 (germline): LGHNT, FRNRAP. Written as DNA, the CDR3 is TGTGCTAGTGCCCCCGGGACAGGATCCACAGATACGCAGTATTTT. This translates into CASAPGTGSTDTQYF.

The chain joins TRBV7-9 to TRBJ2-7; maybe TRBD1 (5 bases). Trimming removed 3 bases from V and 6 bases from J, with 12 bases in between. Germline CDR1 SEHNR, CDR2 FQNEAQ (reference sequence). CDR3 length: 13 amino acids. In DNA form, the CDR3 reads TGTGCCAGCAGCTTGCAAACAGGTTCCGAGCAGTACTTC. Its protein is CASSLQTGSEQYF.